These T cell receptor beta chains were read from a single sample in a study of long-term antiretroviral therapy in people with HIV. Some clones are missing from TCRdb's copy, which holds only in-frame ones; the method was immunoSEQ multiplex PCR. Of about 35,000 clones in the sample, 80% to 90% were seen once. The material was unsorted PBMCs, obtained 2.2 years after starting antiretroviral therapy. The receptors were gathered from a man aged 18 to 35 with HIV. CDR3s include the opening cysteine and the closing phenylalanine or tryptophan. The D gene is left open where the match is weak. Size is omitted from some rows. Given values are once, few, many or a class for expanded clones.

TGTGCCAGCTCACTTAACCGGGAAGGATATAGCAATCAGCCCCAGCATTTT,CASSLNREGYSNQPQHF,.,.,TRBJ1-5,TRBV18
TGTGCCAGCAGCCTCGGACTAGCGGGGGGGCCTGAGTCGACCCAGTACTTC,CASSLGLAGGPESTQYF,TRBD2,.,TRBJ2-5,TRBV11-2
TGTGCCTGGAGGAAGGGCACTGAAGCTTTCTTT,CAWRKGTEAFF,.,.,TRBJ1-1,TRBV30
TGTGCCAGCAGTTTAAGGGGAGGCGAAAAACTGTTTTTT,CASSLRGGEKLFF,.,.,TRBJ1-4,TRBV27
TGTGCCTGGAGTGGGGGGGAAGCCTACGAGCAGTACTTC,CAWSGGEAYEQYF,.,.,TRBJ2-7,TRBV30
TGTGCCAGCAGCTGGGACCAAGATCAGCCCCAGCATTTT,CASSWDQDQPQHF,.,.,TRBJ1-5,TRBV6-5
TGTGCCAGCAGGAGTCGACAGGGGTATAGCAATCAGCCCCAGCATTTT,CASRSRQGYSNQPQHF,.,.,TRBJ1-5,TRBV21-1
TGTGCCAGCAGTACCGGGACTAGCGTAGCCGAGCAGTACTTC,CASSTGTSVAEQYF,TRBD2,.,TRBJ2-7,TRBV11-2
TGTGCCAGCGGTGGGGGGAGGGACACCGGGGAGCTGTTTTTT,CASGGGRDTGELFF,TRBD2,.,TRBJ2-2,TRBV5-6
TGTGCCAGCAGCGGACAGGGGTTGGGGACAGATACGCAGTATTTT,CASSGQGLGTDTQYF,TRBD1,.,TRBJ2-3,TRBV2
TGTGCCAGCAGTGAACGGCAGGGAACAGATACGCAGTATTTT,CASSERQGTDTQYF,.,.,TRBJ2-3,TRBV6-4
TGTGCCAGCAGTTCTTGGACTAGCGGGGGCGGGTTCTCCTACGAGCAGTACTTC,CASSSWTSGGGFSYEQYF,TRBD2,.,TRBJ2-7,TRBV27
TGTGCCAGTAGTATAGCTTATCGGGAGCCGAACACCGGGGAGCTGTTTTTT,CASSIAYREPNTGELFF,.,.,TRBJ2-2,TRBV19
TGCGCCAGCAGGCAGTCCTCTGGAAACACCATATATTTT,CASRQSSGNTIYF,.,.,TRBJ1-3,TRBV10-1
TGTGCCAGCAGTGAGTCTGGCAGGGGCCCTCCCGAGCAGTACTTC,CASSESGRGPPEQYF,.,.,TRBJ2-7,TRBV2
TGTGCCAGCAGTTCCGGACAGGGAACAGATACGCAGTATTTT,CASSSGQGTDTQYF,TRBD1,.,TRBJ2-3,TRBV28
TGTGCCAGCAGCGTATACGACGGTGGGAACTATGGCTACACCTTC,CASSVYDGGNYGYTF,.,.,TRBJ1-2,TRBV9
TGCAGCGTTGGGCGGGGGGGCCGGGAGACCCAGTACTTC,CSVGRGGRETQYF,TRBD2,.,TRBJ2-5,TRBV29-1
TGTGCCAGTAGTATCGGAGGCATCCATTACGAGCAGTACTTC,CASSIGGIHYEQYF,.,.,TRBJ2-7,TRBV19
TGTGCCAGCAGCCTCGAGTCGGGGAACACTGAAGCTTTCTTT,CASSLESGNTEAFF,.,.,TRBJ1-1,TRBV2
TGTGCCAGCAGCTTAATCCTGAGCTCCTACAATGAGCAGTTCTTC,CASSLILSSYNEQFF,.,.,TRBJ2-1,TRBV7-9
TGTGCCAGCAGCCCAGGGGGTGGCACAGATACGCAGTATTTT,CASSPGGGTDTQYF,TRBD1,once,TRBJ2-3,TRBV7-2
TGTGCCAGCAGCGGGGACAGCATTAACTATGGCTACACCTTC,CASSGDSINYGYTF,TRBD1,.,TRBJ1-2,TRBV13